One T cell receptor beta chain is described in this entry. The sample is drawn from a study of T cell changes during pregnancy in multiple sclerosis. Clones were sequenced by immunoSEQ multiplex PCR, and TCRdb holds only the in-frame ones, with some missing. In the table there are around 97,000 clones, roughly 92% of which are singletons. V shed 3 bases and J shed 5 bases, with 7 bases lying between them. From germline, CDR1 is MDHEN and CDR2 SYDVKM. The CDR3 sequence is 12 residues long. The starting material was peripheral blood, obtained after pregnancy. The gene calls are TRBV28 and TRBJ2-5; the D is unclear. This receptor was taken from a female donor with multiple sclerosis, enrolled in a pregnancy study. The DNA of the CDR3 is TGTGCCAGCAGTTTCGTACTCGAGACCCAGTACTTC. Amino acid sequence: CASSFVLETQYF.